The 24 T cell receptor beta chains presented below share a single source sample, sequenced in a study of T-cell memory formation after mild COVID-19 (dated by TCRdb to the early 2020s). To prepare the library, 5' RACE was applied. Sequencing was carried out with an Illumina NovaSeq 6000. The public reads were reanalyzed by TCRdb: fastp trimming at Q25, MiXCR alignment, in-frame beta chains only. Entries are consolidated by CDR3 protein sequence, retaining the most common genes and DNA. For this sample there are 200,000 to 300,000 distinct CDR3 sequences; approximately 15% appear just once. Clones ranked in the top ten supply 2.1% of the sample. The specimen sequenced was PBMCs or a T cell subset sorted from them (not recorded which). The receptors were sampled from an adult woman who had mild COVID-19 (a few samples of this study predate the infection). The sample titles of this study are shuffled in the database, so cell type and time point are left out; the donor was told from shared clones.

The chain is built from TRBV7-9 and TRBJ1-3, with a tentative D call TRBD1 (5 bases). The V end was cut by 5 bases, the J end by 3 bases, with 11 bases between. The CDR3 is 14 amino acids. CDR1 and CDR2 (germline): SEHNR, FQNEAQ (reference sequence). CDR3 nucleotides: TGTGCCAGCAGCCGAGGGGATTATGGAAACACCATATATTTT. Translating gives CASSRGDYGNTIYF.

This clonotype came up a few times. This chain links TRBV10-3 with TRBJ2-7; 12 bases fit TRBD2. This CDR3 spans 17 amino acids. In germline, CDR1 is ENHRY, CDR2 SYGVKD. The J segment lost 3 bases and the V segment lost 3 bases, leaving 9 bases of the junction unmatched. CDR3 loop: CAISEFDWTSGIYEQYF. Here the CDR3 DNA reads TGTGCCATCAGTGAATTTGACTGGACTAGCGGGATCTACGAGCAGTACTTC.

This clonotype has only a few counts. The CDR3 region has the DNA TGTGCCAGCAGCCCGCGGTCGTGGGAGCTGTTTTTT. Translating gives CASSPRSWELFF. J is TRBJ2-2 and V is TRBV11-2, with unresolved D. The V gene lost 5 bases and the J gene lost 9 bases, with 10 bases spanning the gap. CDR3 length equals 12 residues. Germline V gives CDR1 SGHAT, CDR2 FQNNGV.

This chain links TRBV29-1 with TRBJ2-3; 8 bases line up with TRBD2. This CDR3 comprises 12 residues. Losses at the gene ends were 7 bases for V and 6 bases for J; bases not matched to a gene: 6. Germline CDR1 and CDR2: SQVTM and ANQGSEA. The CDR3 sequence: CSAGTSTDTQYF. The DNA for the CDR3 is TGCAGCGCGGGGACTAGTACCGATACGCAGTATTTT.

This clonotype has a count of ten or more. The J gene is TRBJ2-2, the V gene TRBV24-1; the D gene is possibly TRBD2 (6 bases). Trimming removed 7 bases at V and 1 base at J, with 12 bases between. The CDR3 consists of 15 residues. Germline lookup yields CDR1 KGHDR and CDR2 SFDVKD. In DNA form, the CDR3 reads TGTGCCACCAGGGAAAAGGGAGGGAACACCGGGGAGCTGTTTTTT. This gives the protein CATREKGGNTGELFF.

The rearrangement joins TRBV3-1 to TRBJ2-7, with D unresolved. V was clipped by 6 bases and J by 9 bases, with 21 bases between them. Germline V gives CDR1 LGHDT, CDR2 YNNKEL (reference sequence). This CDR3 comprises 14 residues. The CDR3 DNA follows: TGTGCCAGCAGTCTAGGTCCTCCGCCCCAACGGCAGTACTTC. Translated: CASSLGPPPQRQYF.

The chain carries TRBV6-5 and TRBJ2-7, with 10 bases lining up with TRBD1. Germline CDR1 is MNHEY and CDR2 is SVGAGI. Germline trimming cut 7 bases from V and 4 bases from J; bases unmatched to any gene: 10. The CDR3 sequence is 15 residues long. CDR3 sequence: CASISPGTGVYEQYF. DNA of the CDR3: TGTGCCAGCATTTCTCCCGGGACAGGGGTGTACGAGCAGTACTTC.

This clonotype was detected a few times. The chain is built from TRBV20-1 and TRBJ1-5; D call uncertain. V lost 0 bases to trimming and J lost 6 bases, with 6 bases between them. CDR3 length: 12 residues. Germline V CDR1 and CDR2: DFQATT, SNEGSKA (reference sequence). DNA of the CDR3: TGCAGTGCTAGAGACCGTGGTCAGCCCCAGCATTTT. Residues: CSARDRGQPQHF.

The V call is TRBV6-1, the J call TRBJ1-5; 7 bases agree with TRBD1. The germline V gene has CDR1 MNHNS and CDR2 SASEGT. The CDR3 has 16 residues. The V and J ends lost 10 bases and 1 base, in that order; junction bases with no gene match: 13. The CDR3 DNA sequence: TGTGCCACTAGGGAGGGGGCGAAAGTGAGCAATCAGCCCCAGCATTTT. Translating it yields CATREGAKVSNQPQHF.

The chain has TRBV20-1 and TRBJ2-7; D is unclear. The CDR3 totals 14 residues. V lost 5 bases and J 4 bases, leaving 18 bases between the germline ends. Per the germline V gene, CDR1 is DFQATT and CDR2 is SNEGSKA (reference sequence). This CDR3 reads CSAYARSRSYEQYF. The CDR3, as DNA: TGCAGTGCTTACGCCAGGAGCCGGTCTTACGAGCAGTACTTC.

The DNA of the CDR3 is TGTGCCAGCAGCTCGCAGGGAGCCGGGGGGGGTGAGCAGTTCTTC. This translates into CASSSQGAGGGEQFF. The gene calls are TRBV11-3 and TRBJ2-1, with TRBD2 matching 8 bases. The CDR3 is made up of 15 amino acids. CDR1 and CDR2 from the germline V gene are SGHNT and YENEEA. After removal of 4 bases from V and 9 bases from J, the junction contained 11 bases not matched to a gene.

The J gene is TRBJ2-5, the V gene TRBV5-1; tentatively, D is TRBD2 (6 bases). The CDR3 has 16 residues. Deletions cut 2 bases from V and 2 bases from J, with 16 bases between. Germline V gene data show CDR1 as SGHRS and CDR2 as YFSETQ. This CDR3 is CASSFLGGEGQETQYF. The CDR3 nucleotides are TGCGCCAGCAGCTTCTTGGGCGGGGAAGGACAAGAGACCCAGTACTTC.

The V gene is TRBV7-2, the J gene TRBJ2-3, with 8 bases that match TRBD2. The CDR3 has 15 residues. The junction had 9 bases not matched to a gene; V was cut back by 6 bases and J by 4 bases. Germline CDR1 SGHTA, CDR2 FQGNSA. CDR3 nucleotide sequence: TGTGCCAGCAGACCACCTGGCGGGAGGTCAGATACGCAGTATTTT. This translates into CASRPPGGRSDTQYF.

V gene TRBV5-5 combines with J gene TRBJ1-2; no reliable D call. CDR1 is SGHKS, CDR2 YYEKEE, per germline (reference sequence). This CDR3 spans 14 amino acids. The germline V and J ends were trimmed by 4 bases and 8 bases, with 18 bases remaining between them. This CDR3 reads CASSGEQVGRGYTF. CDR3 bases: TGTGCCAGCAGCGGAGAACAAGTAGGAAGGGGCTACACCTTC.

This CDR3 is CATSTIARGLLNTEAFF. The CDR3 DNA reads as TGTGCCACTTCGACCATCGCCAGGGGGCTGCTGAACACTGAAGCTTTCTTT. V gene TRBV27 combines with J gene TRBJ1-1; 8 nucleotides match TRBD1. The CDR3 runs to 17 residues. V lost 10 bases, J lost 0 bases, and 16 bases stayed unmatched. In germline, CDR1 is MNHEY, CDR2 SMNVEV (reference sequence).

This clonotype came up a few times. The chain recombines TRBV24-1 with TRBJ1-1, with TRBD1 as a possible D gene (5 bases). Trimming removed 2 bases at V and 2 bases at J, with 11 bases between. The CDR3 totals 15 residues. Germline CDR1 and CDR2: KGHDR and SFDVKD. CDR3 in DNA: TGTGCCACCAGTGATTCCAGGACATTAAACACTGAAGCTTTCTTT. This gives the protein CATSDSRTLNTEAFF.

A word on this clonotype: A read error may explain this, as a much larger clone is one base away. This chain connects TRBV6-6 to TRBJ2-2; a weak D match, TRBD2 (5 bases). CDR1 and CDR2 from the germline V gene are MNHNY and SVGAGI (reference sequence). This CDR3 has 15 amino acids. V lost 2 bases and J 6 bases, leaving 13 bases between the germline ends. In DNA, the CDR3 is TGTGCCAGCAGTTACCGGTCTATGAGGGCCGGGGAGCTGTTTTTT. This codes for CASSYRSMRAGELFF.

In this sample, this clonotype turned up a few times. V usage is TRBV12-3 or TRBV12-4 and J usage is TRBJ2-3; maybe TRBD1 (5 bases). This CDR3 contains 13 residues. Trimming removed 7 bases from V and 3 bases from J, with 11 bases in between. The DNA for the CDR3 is TGTGCCAGCACCAAGGGGTGGACAGATACGCAGTATTTT. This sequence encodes CASTKGWTDTQYF.

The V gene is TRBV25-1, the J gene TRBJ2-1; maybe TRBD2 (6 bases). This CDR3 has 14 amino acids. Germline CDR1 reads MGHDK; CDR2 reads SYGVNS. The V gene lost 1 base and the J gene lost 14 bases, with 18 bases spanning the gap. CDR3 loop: CASSEWGTSGGKFF. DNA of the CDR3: TGTGCCAGCAGTGAATGGGGGACGTCTGGAGGGAAGTTCTTC.

Written as DNA, the CDR3 is TGCGCCAGCAGCTTAAATGACAGGGTTTCGGAGACCCAGTACTTC. Protein: CASSLNDRVSETQYF. The chain employs TRBV5-1 and TRBJ2-5; 7 bases fit TRBD1. V shed 2 bases and J 5 bases; nucleotides not matched to a gene: 9. This CDR3 region has 15 residues. The germline V gene has CDR1 SGHRS and CDR2 YFSETQ.

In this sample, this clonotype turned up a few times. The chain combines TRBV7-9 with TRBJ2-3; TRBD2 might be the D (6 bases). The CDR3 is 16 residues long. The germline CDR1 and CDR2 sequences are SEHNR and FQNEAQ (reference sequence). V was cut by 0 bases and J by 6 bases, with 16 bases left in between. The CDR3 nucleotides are TGTGCCAGCAGCTTAGCGTTGTCCGGGAGTCGGGATACGCAGTATTTT. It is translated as CASSLALSGSRDTQYF.

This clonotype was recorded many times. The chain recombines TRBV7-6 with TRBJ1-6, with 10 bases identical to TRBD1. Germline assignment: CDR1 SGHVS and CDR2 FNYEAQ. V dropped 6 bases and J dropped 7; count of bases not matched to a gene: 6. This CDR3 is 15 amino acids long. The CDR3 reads CASSRSGQGNSPLHF. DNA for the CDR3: TGTGCCAGCAGTAGGTCGGGACAGGGGAATTCACCCCTCCACTTT.

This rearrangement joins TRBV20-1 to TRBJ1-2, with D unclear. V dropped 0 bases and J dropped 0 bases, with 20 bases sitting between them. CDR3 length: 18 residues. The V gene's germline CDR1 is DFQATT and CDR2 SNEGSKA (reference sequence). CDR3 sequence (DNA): TGCAGTGCTAGAGATTCGGGTCCCGATGGGTACACTAACTATGGCTACACCTTC. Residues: CSARDSGPDGYTNYGYTF.

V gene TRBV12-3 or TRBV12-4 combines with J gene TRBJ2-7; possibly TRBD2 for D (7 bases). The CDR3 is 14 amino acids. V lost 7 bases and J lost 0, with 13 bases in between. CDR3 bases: TGTGCCAGCACCAAGGGGGGGAACTCCTACGAGCAGTACTTC. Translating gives CASTKGGNSYEQYF.